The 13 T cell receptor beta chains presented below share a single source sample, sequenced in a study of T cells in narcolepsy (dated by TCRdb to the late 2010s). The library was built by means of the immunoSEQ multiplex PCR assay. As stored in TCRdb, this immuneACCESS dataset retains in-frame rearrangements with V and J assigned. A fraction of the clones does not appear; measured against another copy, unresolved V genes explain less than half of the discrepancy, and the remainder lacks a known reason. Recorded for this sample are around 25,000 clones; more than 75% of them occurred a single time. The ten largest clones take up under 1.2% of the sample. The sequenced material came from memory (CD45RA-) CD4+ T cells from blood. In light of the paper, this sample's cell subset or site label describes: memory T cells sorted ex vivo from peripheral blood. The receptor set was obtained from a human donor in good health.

CDR3 sequence reads: CASSPRGTSTDTQYF. The CDR3 bases are TGTGCCAGTAGTCCTCGGGGCACTAGCACAGATACGCAGTATTTT. The V gene is TRBV19, the J gene TRBJ2-3, with D tentatively TRBD1 or TRBD2 (5 bases each). The V and J ends lost 5 bases and 0 bases respectively, with 12 bases between them. CDR1 is LNHDA, CDR2 SQIVND, per germline (reference sequence). The length of the CDR3 is 15 residues.

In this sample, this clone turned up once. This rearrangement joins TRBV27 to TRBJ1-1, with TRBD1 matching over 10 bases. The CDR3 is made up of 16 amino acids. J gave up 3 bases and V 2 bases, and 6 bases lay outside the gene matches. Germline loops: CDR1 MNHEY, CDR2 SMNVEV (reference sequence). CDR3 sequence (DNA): TGTGCCAGCAGTTTAATGACAGGGGGCGCTTACACTGAAGCTTTCTTT. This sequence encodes CASSLMTGGAYTEAFF.

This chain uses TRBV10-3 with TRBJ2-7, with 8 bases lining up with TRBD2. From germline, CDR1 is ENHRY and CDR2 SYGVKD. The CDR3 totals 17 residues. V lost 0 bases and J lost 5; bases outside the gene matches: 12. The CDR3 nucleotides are TGTGCCATCAGTGAGTCGGGGGTAGCGGGGAGGGACGACGAGCAGTACTTC. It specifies CAISESGVAGRDDEQYF.

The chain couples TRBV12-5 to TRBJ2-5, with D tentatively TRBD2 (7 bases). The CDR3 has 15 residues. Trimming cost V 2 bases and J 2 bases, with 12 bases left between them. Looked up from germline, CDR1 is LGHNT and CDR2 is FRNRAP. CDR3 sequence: CASGLWGGQQETQYF. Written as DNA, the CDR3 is TGTGCTAGTGGTTTGTGGGGGGGCCAACAAGAGACCCAGTACTTC. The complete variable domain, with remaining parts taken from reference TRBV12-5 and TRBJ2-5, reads DARVTQTPRHKVTEMGQEVTMRCQPILGHNTVFWYRQTMMQGLELLAYFRNRAPLDDSGMPKDRFSAEMPDATLATLKIQPSEPRDSAVYFCASGLWGGQQETQYFGPGTRLLVL.

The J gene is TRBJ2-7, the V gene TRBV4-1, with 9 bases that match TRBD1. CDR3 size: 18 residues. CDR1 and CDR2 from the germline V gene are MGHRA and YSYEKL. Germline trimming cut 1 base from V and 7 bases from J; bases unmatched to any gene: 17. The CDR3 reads CASSQGWGQGLAGREQYF. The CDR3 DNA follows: TGCGCCAGCAGCCAAGGTTGGGGACAGGGTTTGGCGGGGAGGGAGCAGTACTTC.

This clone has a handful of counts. The CDR3 coding sequence is TGTGCCAGTAGTAACCTCCGGGATTCACCCCTCCACTTT. Translation: CASSNLRDSPLHF. The V and J genes are TRBV19 and TRBJ1-6; no reliable D call. V lost 4 bases to trimming and J lost 8 bases, with 9 bases between them. The CDR3 consists of 13 residues. Germline V CDR1 and CDR2: LNHDA, SQIVND (reference sequence).

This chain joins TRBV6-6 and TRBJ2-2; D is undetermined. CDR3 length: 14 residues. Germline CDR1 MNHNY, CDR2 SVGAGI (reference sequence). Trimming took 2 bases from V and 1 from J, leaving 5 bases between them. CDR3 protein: CASSYDKNTGELFF. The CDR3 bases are TGTGCCAGCAGTTACGACAAGAACACCGGGGAGCTGTTTTTT.

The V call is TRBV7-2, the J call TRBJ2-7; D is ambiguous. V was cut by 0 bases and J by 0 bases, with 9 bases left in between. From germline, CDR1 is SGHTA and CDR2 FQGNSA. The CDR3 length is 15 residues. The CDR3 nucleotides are TGTGCCAGCAGCTTAGCCGCTAGGAGCTCCTACGAGCAGTACTTC. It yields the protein CASSLAARSSYEQYF.

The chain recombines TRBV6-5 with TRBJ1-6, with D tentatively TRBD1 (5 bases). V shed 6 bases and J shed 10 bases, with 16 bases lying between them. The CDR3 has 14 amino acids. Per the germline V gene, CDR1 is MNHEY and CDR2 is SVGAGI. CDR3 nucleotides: TGTGCCAGCAGAAGGGACTTTCGCGAGTCACCCCTCCACTTT. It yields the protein CASRRDFRESPLHF.

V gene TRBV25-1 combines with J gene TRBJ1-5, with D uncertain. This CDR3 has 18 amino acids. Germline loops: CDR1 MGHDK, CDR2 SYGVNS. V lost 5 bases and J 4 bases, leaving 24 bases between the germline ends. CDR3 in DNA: TGTGCCAGCAGTCAAGGTCAGCAGAATTCAAATGGGAATCAGCCCCAGCATTTT. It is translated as CASSQGQQNSNGNQPQHF.

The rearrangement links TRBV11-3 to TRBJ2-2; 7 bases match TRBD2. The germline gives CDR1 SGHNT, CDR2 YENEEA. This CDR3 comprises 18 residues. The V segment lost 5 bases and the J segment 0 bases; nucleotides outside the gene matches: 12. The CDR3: CASSPGPSGLTNTGELFF. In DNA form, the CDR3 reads TGTGCCAGCAGCCCGGGACCTAGCGGTCTTACGAACACCGGGGAGCTGTTTTTT. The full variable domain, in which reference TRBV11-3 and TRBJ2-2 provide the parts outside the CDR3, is EAGVVQSPRYKIIEKKQPVAFWCNPISGHNTLYWYLQNLGQGPELLIRYENEEAVDDSQLPKDRFSAERLKGVDSTLKIQPAELGDSAVYLCASSPGPSGLTNTGELFFGEGSRLTVL.

CDR3 in amino acids: CASSIGSGEDTIYF. DNA for the CDR3: TGTGCCAGTAGTATAGGTTCCGGTGAGGACACCATATATTTT. The rearrangement uses TRBV19 and TRBJ1-3; D is undetermined. Germline V gene data show CDR1 as LNHDA and CDR2 as SQIVND (reference sequence). The CDR3 loop spans 14 amino acids. Trimming took 1 base from V and 8 from J, leaving 12 bases between them.

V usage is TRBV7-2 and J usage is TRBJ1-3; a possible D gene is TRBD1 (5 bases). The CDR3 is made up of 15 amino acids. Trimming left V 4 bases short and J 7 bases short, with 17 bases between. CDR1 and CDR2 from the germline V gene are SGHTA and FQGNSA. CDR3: CASSSDPSGRNTIYF. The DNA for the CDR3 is TGTGCCAGCAGCTCCGATCCCTCAGGGCGGAACACCATATATTTT. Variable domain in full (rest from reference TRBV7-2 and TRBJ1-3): GAGVSQSPSNKVTEKGKDVELRCDPISGHTALYWYRQSLGQGLEFLIYFQGNSAPDKSGLPSDRFSAERTGGSVSTLTIQRTQQEDSAVYLCASSSDPSGRNTIYFGEGSWLTVV.